This T cell receptor beta chain was sequenced during a study of blood T cell repertoires in COVID-19. Study-wide background: Acute and convalescent COVID-19 samples came from the United States, Italy and Spain. T cells, B-cell-depleted T cells, or PBMCs provided the cDNA or gDNA that served as material.

In the original analysis: How many nucleated cells were present was estimated from reference gene primer amplification. Sequencing was performed with immunoSEQ multiplex PCR; in TCRdb, only in-frame clones are kept and a portion is missing. D and trimming were read from the DNA, whereas the V and J calls and clone size are those reported in that table. The sample has 200,000 to 250,000 clones; almost 85% are singletons. V lost 5 bases and J lost 8; bases outside the gene matches: 9. CDR1 and CDR2 from the germline V gene are LGHDT and YNNKEL (reference sequence). There are 15 residues in the CDR3. This receptor was identified in an elderly woman with acute or convalescent COVID-19. This rearrangement joins TRBV3-1 (or the pseudogene TRBV3-2) to TRBJ1-4; 9 nucleotides line up with TRBD1. The sample consisted of peripheral blood. Here the CDR3 DNA reads TGTGCCAGCAGCGCACCCGGGACAGGGAGGGAAAAACTGTTTTTT. Protein: CASSAPGTGREKLFF.